Listed here is a single T cell receptor beta chain. Germline lookup yields CDR1 MDHEN and CDR2 SYDVKM. J was trimmed by 4 bases and V by 2 bases; bases with no gene match: 7. The CDR3 is 16 residues long. Only in-frame clones appear in the TCRdb table, and some are missing; sequencing was by immunoSEQ multiplex PCR. The sample has about 9,000 clones, under 80% seen once; the top ten hold 9.4%. These data originate in a study of immune cell composition in non-small cell lung cancer. Sequencing used lung tumor tissue. The chain uses TRBV28 and TRBJ1-3, with TRBD1 matching 8 bases. The receptor's source is a human donor with non-small cell lung cancer. The CDR3 region has the DNA TGTGCCAGCAGTTTAGGGTTGACAGGGGTCGGAAACACCATATATTTT. This gives the protein CASSLGLTGVGNTIYF.